This T cell receptor (beta chain) emerged from a study of blood T cell repertoires in COVID-19. Study information: There were acute and convalescent COVID-19 samples, and they came from the United States, Italy and Spain. T cells, B-cell-depleted T cells, or PBMCs supplied cDNA or gDNA.

Original data processing: How many nucleated cells were present was estimated from reference gene primer amplification. Libraries were prepared by immunoSEQ multiplex PCR; TCRdb keeps only in-frame clonotypes and omits some of them. Clone size and V and J calls were adopted from that table, with D and trimming inferred from the DNA. The sample has around 160,000 clones, over 75% seen once; the top ten hold approximately 13%. Germline V lookup: CDR1 SEHNR, CDR2 FQNEAQ (reference sequence). The CDR3 covers 13 residues. Trimming left V 3 bases short and J 6 bases short, with 12 bases between. The sample consisted of peripheral blood. This chain joins TRBV7-9 and TRBJ2-7; D gene unclear. The clonotype was recovered from a man aged 55-75 years with active or convalescent COVID-19. DNA for the CDR3: TGTGCCAGCAGCTTTGCTAAGAGATCCGAGCAGTACTTC. Its translation is CASSFAKRSEQYF. The variable domain in full, with the rest retrieved from reference TRBV7-9 and TRBJ2-7, is DTGVSQNPRHKITKRGQNVTFRCDPISEHNRLYWYRQTLGQGPEFLTYFQNEAQLEKSRLLSDRFSAERPKGSFSTLEIQRTEQGDSAMYLCASSFAKRSEQYFGPGTRLTVT.